These 7 T cell receptor beta chains came from one sample sequenced in a study of control samples from healthy donors and cancer patients. Assay: immunoSEQ multiplex PCR; the TCRdb copy retains only in-frame clones and omits some. Of about 86,000 clones in the sample, around nine tenths are singletons; the top ten hold roughly a tenth. The sample taken for sequencing was PBMCs. The receptors come from a woman between 45 and 60 years old with colorectal cancer.

The chain joins TRBV12-3 or TRBV12-4 to TRBJ1-2; TRBD1 might be the D (5 bases). This CDR3 comprises 12 residues. The V end lost 6 bases, the J end lost 3 bases, and 8 bases lay between the germline ends. In nucleotides, the CDR3 is TGTGCCAGCAGCGTGGGGGACTATGGCTACACCTTC. It encodes CASSVGDYGYTF.

The chain recombines TRBV3-1 (or the pseudogene TRBV3-2) with TRBJ2-3; tentatively, D is TRBD1 or TRBD2 (6 bases each). Germline V gene lookup returns CDR1 LGHDT and CDR2 YNNKEL (reference sequence). The CDR3 covers 15 residues. Deletions cut 0 bases from V and 2 bases from J, with 9 bases between. As DNA, the CDR3 is TGTGCCAGCAGCCAAGAAGGGGGACTCACAGATACGCAGTATTTT. Translating gives CASSQEGGLTDTQYF.

V is TRBV28 and J is TRBJ2-7; 11 nucleotides line up with TRBD2. CDR1 is MDHEN, CDR2 SYDVKM, per germline. V shed 8 bases and J 4 bases; nucleotides not matched to a gene: 7. The CDR3 runs 14 residues. The CDR3 DNA reads as TGTGCCAGCGGTAGCGGGGGGGAGTCGTACGAGCAGTACGTC. Translated, it gives CASGSGGESYEQYV.

V and J are TRBV6-5 and TRBJ1-2, with D uncertain. The CDR3 runs to 11 residues. Trimming removed 6 bases from V and 4 bases from J, with 6 bases in between. Looked up from germline, CDR1 is MNHEY and CDR2 is SVGAGI. Here the CDR3 DNA reads TGTGCCAGCAGCTTACCCTATGGCTACACCTTC. Translation gives CASSLPYGYTF.

The chain combines TRBV12-3 or TRBV12-4 with TRBJ1-1, with D uncertain. V was trimmed by 4 bases and J by 8 bases, leaving 8 bases between them. CDR3 size: 11 residues. CDR3 DNA sequence: TGTGCCAGCAGTTGGAGAAGGGAAGCTTTCTTT. It encodes CASSWRREAFF.

This sequence joins TRBV28 and TRBJ2-3; D may be TRBD1 (5 bases). Germline assignment: CDR1 MDHEN and CDR2 SYDVKM. Deletions cut 2 bases from V and 11 bases from J, with 26 bases between. The CDR3 sequence is 17 residues long. CDR3 amino acids: CASSLERVQGPRRVQYF. In DNA form, the CDR3 reads TGTGCCAGCAGTTTAGAAAGAGTGCAGGGCCCCCGGAGAGTGCAGTATTTT.

The V and J genes are TRBV7-2 and TRBJ2-5; D not certain. Germline V gives CDR1 SGHTA, CDR2 FQGNSA. There are 13 residues in the CDR3. The ends were cut back, 5 bases at V and 3 bases at J, with 10 bases in the middle. Here the CDR3 DNA reads TGTGCCAGCAGCCAAGGGAAAGAAGAGACCCAGTACTTC. Protein sequence: CASSQGKEETQYF.